This TCR beta chain is from a study of blood T cell repertoires in COVID-19. This clone has just one count. The CDR3 extends over 19 amino acids. Generated by immunoSEQ multiplex PCR, the TCRdb table keeps only in-frame clones and is missing some. The sample includes 150,000 or so clones, about 86% of them seen just once. The sequence was obtained from a man in his fifties or sixties who had recovered from COVID-19. Material: PBMCs or T cells enriched from blood (not recorded which). This rearrangement joins TRBV21-1 to TRBJ2-1; the listed D gene, TRBD2, was not tested against the DNA. TRBV21-1 has pseudogene status. The CDR3 sequence is CASSKGGLAPGGSYNEQFF. CDR3 DNA: TGTGCCAGCAGCAAGGGGGGACTAGCCCCAGGGGGCTCCTACAATGAGCAGTTCTTC.